This TCR beta chain was found in a study of chemoradiotherapy in HPV16-positive cancers (dated by TCRdb to between 2021 and 2022). With regard to the full study: Candidate HPV-specific T-cell clones and common TCR motifs were defined through functional T-cell assays on cells from two HPV16-positive patients. Next, the candidate HPV-specific TCRs and motifs were followed in TCR repertoires from 80 to 90 patients with HPV-related cancers. The study asked whether T-cell immunity against the HPV oncoproteins E6 and E7 changes during chemoradiotherapy and whether it affects survival. Results and caveats for the whole study, not just this receptor: In HPV16-positive patients, expansion of HPV-responsive T cells during chemoradiotherapy was found to be associated with improved recurrence-free survival. The functional definition of HPV-specific T cells was derived from only a couple of HPV16-positive patients, and the survival association was reported for HPV16-positive patients. Expansion of candidate HPV-specific clones and E7-related TCR motifs was observed in the tumor microenvironment during treatment, whereas no such expansion was observed for non-HPV-specific T cells.

Because repertoires were sampled repeatedly during chemoradiotherapy, clonal expansion in the tumor microenvironment could be followed. Receptor amplification or capture employed the immunoSEQ multiplex PCR assay. The table was pulled from immuneACCESS by TCRdb, which kept in-frame rearrangements only. Such tables lose some clones; where checked, under half of the loss comes from unresolved V genes, and the rest has no known cause. This sample lists about 34,000 clones; 92% were detected once. Jointly, the top ten make up roughly 3.7% of the sample. From the cysteine through the phenylalanine, the CDR3 covers 12 amino acids. Just CDR3 DNA is preserved here, 36 bases in frame from base 1. V lost 4 bases and J lost 7 bases; the stretch between them is 6 bases long. Taken from the germline V gene, the CDR1 and CDR2 loops are SGDLS and YYNGEE. To note about this clone: No cognate antigen has been identified for it. No much larger clone is present one base from it, and per-base qualities are unavailable.

The sequence is built from TRBV9 and TRBJ1-6; the D gene cannot be named for sure. This TCR came from a human donor with HPV-associated anogenital cancer. The sequences come from blood, collected from a patient who underwent chemoradiotherapy. The nucleotide sequence is TGTGCCAGCAGCACGTACAATTCACCCCTCCACTTT. Its product reads: CASSTYNSPLHF.